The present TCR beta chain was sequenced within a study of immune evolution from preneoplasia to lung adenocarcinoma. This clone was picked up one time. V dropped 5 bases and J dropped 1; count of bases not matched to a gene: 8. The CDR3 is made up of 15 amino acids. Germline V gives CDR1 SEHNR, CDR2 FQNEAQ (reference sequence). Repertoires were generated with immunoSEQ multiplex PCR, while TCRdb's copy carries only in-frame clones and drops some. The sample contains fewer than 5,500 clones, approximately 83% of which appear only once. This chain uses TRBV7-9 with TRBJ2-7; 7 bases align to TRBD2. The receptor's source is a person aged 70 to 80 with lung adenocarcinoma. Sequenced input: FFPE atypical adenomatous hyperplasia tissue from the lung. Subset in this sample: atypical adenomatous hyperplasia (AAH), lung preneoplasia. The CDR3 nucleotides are TGTGCCAGCAGCCCGGGACTAACCTCTTCCTACGAGCAGTACTTC. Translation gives CASSPGLTSSYEQYF.